This T cell receptor beta chain was recorded in a study of CD8+CD57+ T cells in acquired aplastic anemia. Study context: Sorted CD4+ and CD8+ cells gave an average of roughly 3 ug of DNA. Points from the study as a whole: About 30 was the count of CD8+ CDR3 sequences that patients shared with controls. No significant difference in CD8+ Simpson's diversity was found between patients and controls.

This clonotype was counted many times. What it recognizes is unknown. Patients included in sequencing had previously demonstrated CD8+CD57+ cell expansion by flow cytometry. Severe acquired aplastic anemia was present in every patient. Genomic DNA acted as the template from which TCR beta VDJ combination and CDR3 sequence profiling were carried out. MiXCR, run by TCRdb on the reads, gives a single entry per CDR3 protein. The profile shows about 250,000 distinct CDR3 sequences, around 43% of them singletons. The CDR3 is 13 amino acids. Germline V gene lookup returns CDR1 LNHDA and CDR2 SQIVND (reference sequence). J gave up 1 base and V 5 bases, and 2 bases lay outside the gene matches.

This chain connects TRBV19 to TRBJ2-7; TRBD2 matches at 7 bases. The sequence came from a human donor with aplastic anemia. The sample consisted of sorted CD4+, CD8+, or CD8+CD57+ T cells (not recorded which) from PBMCs. The DNA for the CDR3 is TGTGCCAGTAGTGGGAGGGTTTCCTACGAGCAGTACTTC. It is translated as CASSGRVSYEQYF.